These 17 T cell receptor beta chains came from one sample sequenced in a study of blood T cells in healthy people across ages. PCR was performed a second time for 7 to 11 cycles using a sample-barcoded 5' primer and a J-beta primer mix. TCRdb used MiXCR to reprocess the 5' RACE reads, holding one entry per CDR3 protein. This sample has some 1,500,000 distinct CDR3 sequences, with about 42% found just once. Sequenced input: blood. Receptors were obtained from a woman aged 18-29 years in good health.

The chain uses TRBV9 and TRBJ1-5; D not resolved. The CDR3 has 14 residues. CDR1 is SGDLS and CDR2 is YYNGEE in the germline V gene. The V gene lost 0 bases and the J gene lost 3 bases, with 7 bases spanning the gap. In DNA form, the CDR3 reads TGTGCCAGCAGCGTAGGGGTGGCCAATCAGCCCCAGCATTTT. It specifies CASSVGVANQPQHF.

This chain joins TRBV27 and TRBJ1-2; D remains ambiguous. Trimming removed 6 bases at V and 4 bases at J, with 9 bases between. Germline CDR1 MNHEY, CDR2 SMNVEV (reference sequence). The length of the CDR3 is 12 residues. This CDR3 is CASRGGLYGYTF. The CDR3 DNA sequence: TGTGCCAGCAGGGGAGGGCTCTATGGCTACACCTTC.

This chain uses TRBV7-2 with TRBJ2-5; D is uncertain. The J call may be faulty, since TRBJ2-4 better matches the DNA end. The CDR3 is made up of 13 amino acids. The germline gives CDR1 SGHTA, CDR2 FQGNSA. In nucleotides, the CDR3 is TGTGCCAGCAGCTTAGAACGGCGAAACATTCAGTACTTC. Residues: CASSLERRNIQYF.

This chain joins TRBV28 and TRBJ2-5, with TRBD2 matching 10 bases. The CDR3 is 17 amino acids. Trimming removed 7 bases from V and 4 bases from J; junction bases left unmatched: 15. Germline V CDR1 and CDR2: MDHEN, SYDVKM. The CDR3 DNA sequence: TGTGCCAGCAAACCGGGACTAGCGTACTTGGGGGGAGAGACCCAGTACTTC. Protein: CASKPGLAYLGGETQYF.

This chain links TRBV10-3 with TRBJ2-1; weak D call: TRBD1 (5 bases). V lost 0 bases and J lost 0, with 9 bases in between. Looked up from germline, CDR1 is ENHRY and CDR2 is SYGVKD. The CDR3 sequence is 16 residues long. The CDR3 nucleotides are TGTGCCATCAGTGAGTCGACAGCGATCTCCTACAATGAGCAGTTCTTC. Its translation: CAISESTAISYNEQFF.

The sample holds many counts of this clonotype. The rearrangement joins TRBV12-3 or TRBV12-4 to TRBJ2-4; 8 bases agree with TRBD1. This CDR3 contains 14 residues. Trimming removed 1 base from V and 8 bases from J; junction bases left unmatched: 4. CDR3 DNA sequence: TGTGCCAGCAGTTTAGACGACAGGGGACACATTCAGTACTTC. This translates into CASSLDDRGHIQYF.

This clonotype showed up many times. This rearrangement joins TRBV5-1 to TRBJ2-3; D unresolved. Germline CDR1 is SGHRS and CDR2 is YFSETQ. Trimming left V 1 base short and J 6 bases short, with 6 bases between. The CDR3 is made up of 12 amino acids. The CDR3: CASSLSLDTQYF. For the CDR3, the DNA is TGCGCCAGCAGCTTGTCCCTGGATACGCAGTATTTT.

The rearrangement joins TRBV12-3 or TRBV12-4 to TRBJ2-1, with TRBD2 identical over 8 bases. The CDR3 totals 15 residues. The ends lost 6 bases at V and 7 bases at J; junction bases unmatched: 11. In nucleotides, the CDR3 is TGTGCCAGCAGCCGGTCGGGAGGGAGTTTAAATGAGCAGTTCTTC. Its protein product is CASSRSGGSLNEQFF.

This clonotype was counted only a few times. V is TRBV13 and J is TRBJ2-4, with a tentative D call TRBD2 (6 bases). The length of the CDR3 is 14 residues. The V end lost 8 bases, the J end lost 3 bases, and 14 bases lay between the germline ends. Germline V gene data show CDR1 as PRHDT and CDR2 as FYEKMQ (reference sequence). In nucleotides, the CDR3 is TGTGCCAGCCGGCGGGGTGGTGGCAAAAACATTCAGTACTTC. Residues: CASRRGGGKNIQYF.

This rearrangement joins TRBV7-2 to TRBJ2-1; 14 bases are a match to TRBD2. CDR1 and CDR2 (germline): SGHTA, FQGNSA. The CDR3 is made up of 17 amino acids. After removal of 9 bases from V and 3 bases from J, the junction contained 10 bases not matched to a gene. The CDR3 region has the DNA TGTGCCAGTGGTGTGGGACTAGCGGGGGAGATCTACAATGAGCAGTTCTTC. It is translated as CASGVGLAGEIYNEQFF.

This clonotype showed up just a few times. The chain uses TRBV7-8 and TRBJ2-3; perhaps TRBD2 as D (5 bases). The CDR3 is 13 residues long. V lost 3 bases, J lost 12 bases, and 16 bases lay in between. The germline gives CDR1 SGHVS, CDR2 FQNEAQ. In nucleotides, the CDR3 is TGTGCCAGCAGCTTCGAGGGCTGGAGTGGCCAGTATTTT. It codes for CASSFEGWSGQYF.

Only a few counts were recorded for this clonotype. The CDR3 protein is CASSPTGTGYEQYF. Here the CDR3 DNA reads TGTGCCAGCAGTCCCACCGGGACAGGGTACGAGCAGTACTTC. This rearrangement joins TRBV12-3 or TRBV12-4 to TRBJ2-7; 9 bases are shared with TRBD1. CDR3 size: 14 residues. Unmatched junction bases numbered 6, after V lost 5 bases and J lost 4 bases.

The CDR3 spells CASRADSGTGNNEQFF. DNA of the CDR3: TGTGCCAGCAGGGCGGACTCCGGGACAGGGAACAATGAGCAGTTCTTC. This chain joins TRBV7-9 and TRBJ2-1; the match to TRBD1 covers 9 bases. The CDR3 contains 16 residues. V dropped 6 bases and J dropped 5; count of bases not matched to a gene: 11. Germline loops: CDR1 SEHNR, CDR2 FQNEAQ (reference sequence).

In regard to this clonotype: It may be a read error: a sequence one base away is much more abundant. The genes are TRBV25-1 and TRBJ2-6; no firm D call. This CDR3 is 13 amino acids long. Germline V gives CDR1 MGHDK, CDR2 SYGVNS. V was clipped by 8 bases and J by 0 bases, with 5 bases between them. CDR3 bases: TGTGCCAGCTGGGACTCTGGGGCCAACGTCCTGACTTTC. Protein: CASWDSGANVLTF.

This chain connects TRBV11-1 to TRBJ2-1, with 8 bases that match TRBD2. The V segment lost 1 base and the J segment 0 bases; nucleotides outside the gene matches: 8. CDR1 is SGHAT and CDR2 is FQDESV in the germline V gene (reference sequence). CDR3 size: 18 residues. CDR3 bases: TGTGCCAGCAGCTTAGTCGTGGGCGGGAGGAGCTCCTACAATGAGCAGTTCTTC. It translates to CASSLVVGGRSSYNEQFF. The whole variable domain, remainder taken from reference TRBV11-1 and TRBJ2-1, is EAEVAQSPRYKITEKSQAVAFWCDPISGHATLYWYRQILGQGPELLVQFQDESVVDDSQLPKDRFSAERLKGVDSTLKIQPAELGDSAMYLCASSLVVGGRSSYNEQFFGPGTRLTVL.

The chain has TRBV20-1 and TRBJ2-3; D is unclear. The CDR3 has 15 residues. Per the germline V gene, CDR1 is DFQATT and CDR2 is SNEGSKA (reference sequence). V was trimmed by 0 bases and J by 7 bases, leaving 17 bases between them. CDR3 loop: CSARDTWALPNTQYF. The CDR3 coding sequence is TGCAGTGCTAGAGATACGTGGGCCCTGCCCAATACGCAGTATTTT.

In this sample, this clonotype turned up a few times. The chain uses TRBV12-3 or TRBV12-4 and TRBJ1-2, with D possibly being TRBD1 (5 bases). The V and J ends lost 6 bases and 5 bases respectively, with 19 bases between them. The CDR3 sequence is 15 residues long. The CDR3 region is CASSSPGGGLYGYTF. The CDR3 region has the DNA TGTGCCAGCAGCTCCCCCGGGGGGGGACTTTATGGCTACACCTTC.